The TCR beta chain under discussion was sequenced for a study of identical twins. Germline V gene lookup returns CDR1 ENHRY and CDR2 SYGVKD. This CDR3 spans 17 amino acids. The V and J ends lost 3 bases and 0 bases, in that order; junction bases with no gene match: 10. The study's findings and limits: Zero-insertion analyses could be partly confounded by invariant MAIT and iNKT cells.

Using its own MiXCR run on the 5' RACE reads, TCRdb lists one record per CDR3 protein. The table shows about 1.7 million distinct CDR3 sequences, with around 33% occurring only once. Regarding this clonotype: Its cognate antigen is unknown.

The chain joins TRBV10-3 to TRBJ1-2; 7 bases agree with TRBD1. This TCR was sampled from a newborn girl in good health. Input material: cord blood. The CDR3 reads CAISDYPAGTANYGYTF. The CDR3, as DNA: TGTGCCATCAGTGATTATCCGGCTGGGACAGCTAACTATGGCTACACCTTC.